One and the same sample provided the 30 T cell receptor beta chains below, sequenced in a study of blood T cell repertoires in COVID-19. The data were produced by immunoSEQ multiplex PCR, yet TCRdb's version contains in-frame clones alone and is incomplete. The data hold more than 140,000 clones, with over 75% observed a single time. Source material: peripheral blood. The receptor source for this set is a human donor in a cohort sampled during active COVID-19.

This chain joins TRBV18 and TRBJ2-1, with TRBD2 as a possible D gene (5 bases). There are 14 residues in the CDR3. The V end lost 3 bases, the J end lost 2 bases, and 8 bases lay between the germline ends. CDR1 and CDR2 (germline): KGHSH, LQKENI. CDR3 DNA: TGTGCCAGCTCACCCCCGGGGACCTACAATGAGCAGTTCTTC. Translated: CASSPPGTYNEQFF. Filled out from reference TRBV18 and TRBJ2-1, the complete variable domain reads NAGVMQNPRHLVRRRGQEARLRCSPMKGHSHVYWYRQLPEEGLKFMVYLQKENIIDESGMPKERFSAEFPKEGPSILRIQQVVRGDSAAYFCASSPPGTYNEQFFGPGTRLTVL.

The V and J genes are TRBV9 and TRBJ2-4; 8 bases are a match to TRBD2. V shed 0 bases and J 1 base; nucleotides not matched to a gene: 6. The CDR3 sequence is 17 residues long. Germline loops: CDR1 SGDLS, CDR2 YYNGEE. DNA of the CDR3: TGTGCCAGCAGCGTAGGGAGTCGCGGGAGGGCCAAAAACATTCAGTACTTC. Residues: CASSVGSRGRAKNIQYF.

The CDR3 DNA reads as TGTGCCAGCCATCCGGGACAGGGAATAGTGTATGGCTACACCTTC. It codes for CASHPGQGIVYGYTF. V gene TRBV19 combines with J gene TRBJ1-2, with 9 positions matching TRBD1. With 9 bases clipped from V and 5 bases from J, the junction kept 13 bases outside the gene matches. CDR3 size: 15 residues. Germline V gene sequence: CDR1 LNHDA, CDR2 SQIVND (reference sequence).

The chain couples TRBV28 to TRBJ2-7; the match to TRBD1 covers 7 bases. Trimming cost V 7 bases and J 2 bases; bases outside gene matches: 8. CDR3 size: 14 residues. Germline V gene sequence: CDR1 MDHEN, CDR2 SYDVKM. CDR3 bases: TGTGCCAGCAACTTCAAGGGGGCGACCTACGAGCAGTACTTC. It yields the protein CASNFKGATYEQYF.

This rearrangement joins TRBV6-5 to TRBJ2-2; 7 bases line up with TRBD1. Germline V gene lookup returns CDR1 MNHEY and CDR2 SVGAGI. The junction had 6 bases not matched to a gene; V was cut back by 5 bases and J by 6 bases. There are 14 residues in the CDR3. As DNA, the CDR3 is TGTGCCAGCAGTCGGGGACAGTACGCCGGGGAGCTGTTTTTT. Its translation is CASSRGQYAGELFF.

The J gene is TRBJ2-7, the V gene TRBV28, with TRBD1 as a possible D gene (5 bases). The CDR3 extends over 13 amino acids. Germline V gene sequence: CDR1 MDHEN, CDR2 SYDVKM. V lost 5 bases and J 2 bases, leaving 10 bases between the germline ends. This chain's CDR3 is CASSPTATYEQYF. As DNA, the CDR3 is TGTGCCAGCAGTCCGACAGCTACCTACGAGCAGTACTTC.

V is TRBV6-5 and J is TRBJ2-5; D gene unclear. Trimming left V 7 bases short and J 4 bases short, with 13 bases between. Germline V gene data show CDR1 as MNHEY and CDR2 as SVGAGI. This CDR3 comprises 13 residues. The CDR3 sequence is CASTNRYSETQYF. CDR3 bases: TGTGCCAGCACCAATCGCTACTCAGAGACCCAGTACTTC.

This clone is a singleton in its sample. The chain recombines TRBV11-3 with TRBJ2-1; the match to TRBD2 covers 10 bases. CDR1 SGHNT and CDR2 YENEEA come from the germline V gene. The CDR3 has 17 amino acids. The junction had 7 bases not matched to a gene; V was cut back by 1 base and J by 4 bases. In DNA, the CDR3 is TGTGCCAGCAGCTTAGGGAGGACTAGCGGACATTACAATGAGCAGTTCTTC. This sequence encodes CASSLGRTSGHYNEQFF.

This clone was found once. This chain links TRBV5-1 with TRBJ1-4; 10 bases map to TRBD1. The trim removed 4 bases at V and 5 bases at J, leaving 2 bases unmatched. Germline lookup yields CDR1 SGHRS and CDR2 YFSETQ. The CDR3 sequence is 14 residues long. The CDR3 region is CASSQGQGNEKLFF. DNA of the CDR3: TGCGCCAGCAGCCAGGGACAGGGGAATGAAAAACTGTTTTTT. The full variable domain, with the rest looked up from reference TRBV5-1 and TRBJ1-4, is KAGVTQTPRYLIKTRGQQVTLSCSPISGHRSVSWYQQTPGQGLQFLFEYFSETQRNKGNFPGRFSGRQFSNSRSEMNVSTLELGDSALYLCASSQGQGNEKLFFGSGTQLSVL.

The J gene is TRBJ1-5, the V gene TRBV7-8; D is possibly TRBD1 (6 bases). Germline CDR1 and CDR2: SGHVS and FQNEAQ. CDR3 size: 15 residues. Trimming removed 1 base at V and 4 bases at J, with 11 bases between. In DNA, the CDR3 is TGTGCCAGCAGCTTAGAACAGGGTCCAAATCAGCCCCAGCATTTT. Translated, it gives CASSLEQGPNQPQHF.

The V and J genes are TRBV27 and TRBJ2-1; 13 bases match TRBD2. The CDR3 consists of 14 residues. Germline assignment: CDR1 MNHEY and CDR2 SMNVEV (reference sequence). V lost 4 bases to trimming and J lost 7 bases; unmatched junction nucleotides: 1. The CDR3 protein is CASSWTSGRNEQFF. Here the CDR3 DNA reads TGTGCCAGCAGTTGGACTAGCGGGAGAAATGAGCAGTTCTTC.

The gene calls are TRBV20-1 and TRBJ1-2; TRBD1 agrees at 7 bases. The CDR3 loop spans 15 amino acids. V shed 3 bases and J 2 bases; nucleotides not matched to a gene: 9. Germline CDR1 DFQATT, CDR2 SNEGSKA (reference sequence). In DNA, the CDR3 is TGCAGTGCTAGTTCGGACAGGTATAACAACTATGGCTACACCTTC. Encoded protein: CSASSDRYNNYGYTF.

V gene TRBV14 combines with J gene TRBJ2-1; 9 bases are a match to TRBD2. V lost 1 base to trimming and J lost 4 bases; unmatched junction nucleotides: 2. The V gene's germline CDR1 is SGHDN and CDR2 FVKESK. The CDR3 runs 15 residues. CDR3 nucleotides: TGTGCCAGCAGCCAAGGACTAGCGGTATACAATGAGCAGTTCTTC. This encodes CASSQGLAVYNEQFF.

This chain links TRBV25-1 with TRBJ2-7, with 10 bases that match TRBD2. The CDR3 sequence is 17 residues long. Germline V gene lookup returns CDR1 MGHDK and CDR2 SYGVNS. V shed 3 bases, J shed 2 bases, and the junction held 10 bases outside the gene matches. The chain's CDR3 is CASSEPGGLAEPYEQYF. CDR3 DNA: TGTGCCAGCAGTGAGCCGGGAGGACTAGCGGAGCCCTACGAGCAGTACTTC.

This clone came up once. The rearrangement joins TRBV10-3 to TRBJ1-4; 7 nucleotides agree with TRBD1. This CDR3 has 17 residues. The germline V gene has CDR1 ENHRY and CDR2 SYGVKD. J gave up 8 bases and V 0 bases, and 12 bases lay outside the gene matches. The DNA of the CDR3 is TGTGCCATCAGTGAGTCGATGTCGGCACGCAGGGGGGAAAAACTGTTTTTT. The encoded protein is CAISESMSARRGEKLFF.

The chain combines TRBV9 with TRBJ1-4; D gene ambiguous. Trimming stripped 4 bases from V and 7 bases from J, with 14 bases between. The CDR3 is 14 residues long. Per the germline V gene, CDR1 is SGDLS and CDR2 is YYNGEE. CDR3 in amino acids: CASSLTSSPEKLFF. CDR3 DNA: TGTGCCAGCAGCCTGACATCCTCTCCTGAAAAACTGTTTTTT.

This chain connects TRBV7-2 to TRBJ1-2, with 7 bases matching TRBD1. This CDR3 spans 14 amino acids. Looked up from germline, CDR1 is SGHTA and CDR2 is FQGNSA. J lost 4 bases, V lost 7 bases, and 9 bases had no gene match. The CDR3 reads CASKPGRDSYGYTF. The CDR3 DNA is TGTGCCAGCAAACCCGGACGGGACAGCTATGGCTACACCTTC.

The chain is built from TRBV13 and TRBJ2-7, with 9 positions matching TRBD2. The germline CDR1 and CDR2 sequences are PRHDT and FYEKMQ (reference sequence). CDR3 length: 17 amino acids. V was pared by 5 bases and J by 2 bases, with 13 bases of the junction left unmatched. CDR3 bases: TGTGCCAGCAGCCCTTTGCGTCCCGCGGGAGGGACCTACGAGCAGTACTTC. Amino acid sequence: CASSPLRPAGGTYEQYF.

The chain carries TRBV19 and TRBJ1-1, with D tentatively TRBD1 (5 bases). Trimming took 11 bases from V and 0 from J, leaving 10 bases between them. Germline V gene sequence: CDR1 LNHDA, CDR2 SQIVND (reference sequence). The length of the CDR3 is 12 residues. CDR3 amino acids: CAAAGLNTEAFF. The CDR3 DNA sequence: TGTGCCGCGGCAGGGTTGAACACTGAAGCTTTCTTT.

The chain couples TRBV25-1 to TRBJ2-3, with 10 nucleotides matching TRBD2. Germline trimming cut 3 bases from V and 5 bases from J; bases unmatched to any gene: 11. The CDR3 totals 17 residues. Per germline, CDR1 MGHDK and CDR2 SYGVNS. The CDR3 nucleotides read TGTGCCAGCAGTGACCGGCTGGCTAGCGGGAGTGGAGATACGCAGTATTTT. Residues: CASSDRLASGSGDTQYF. Supplemented by reference TRBV25-1 and TRBJ2-3, the full variable domain reads EADIYQTPRYLVIGTGKKITLECSQTMGHDKMYWYQQDPGMELHLIHYSYGVNSTEKGDLSSESTVSRIRTEHFPLTLESARPSHTSQYLCASSDRLASGSGDTQYFGPGTRLTVL.

The chain recombines TRBV7-3 with TRBJ2-2; tentatively, D is TRBD1 (6 bases). Trimming stripped 5 bases from V and 10 bases from J, with 14 bases between. Germline CDR1 and CDR2: SGHTA and FQGTGA. There are 13 residues in the CDR3. The CDR3 DNA reads as TGTGCCAGCAGCCCCAGGGACAATGTGGAGCTGTTTTTT. Encoded protein: CASSPRDNVELFF.

This rearrangement joins TRBV3-1 (or the pseudogene TRBV3-2) to TRBJ2-3, with TRBD2 identical over 8 bases. The germline V gene encodes CDR1 LGHDT and CDR2 YNNKEL (reference sequence). V dropped 2 bases and J dropped 9; count of bases not matched to a gene: 10. The CDR3 has 15 residues. CDR3 protein: CASSQMSGGGETQYF. CDR3 in DNA: TGTGCCAGCAGCCAAATGTCGGGAGGGGGGGAGACGCAGTATTTT.

This clone was recorded a few times. The genes are TRBV6-5 and TRBJ2-1, with D possibly being TRBD2 (5 bases). The germline gives CDR1 MNHEY, CDR2 SVGAGI. Trimming removed 2 bases from V and 9 bases from J, with 14 bases in between. The CDR3 is 14 residues long. The CDR3 DNA reads TGTGCCAGCAGTTACGCGGCTCGGACTCCTGAGCAGTTCTTC. Its translation is CASSYAARTPEQFF.

The chain links TRBV5-1 to TRBJ1-6; no definite D call. CDR3 size: 11 residues. V lost 2 bases and J 11 bases, leaving 5 bases between the germline ends. Germline CDR1 is SGHRS and CDR2 is YFSETQ. The CDR3 DNA reads TGCGCCAGCAGCTTATATCCACCCCTCCACTTT. Translated: CASSLYPPLHF. Complete variable domain (other parts from reference TRBV5-1 and TRBJ1-6): KAGVTQTPRYLIKTRGQQVTLSCSPISGHRSVSWYQQTPGQGLQFLFEYFSETQRNKGNFPGRFSGRQFSNSRSEMNVSTLELGDSALYLCASSLYPPLHFGNGTRLTVT.

The gene calls are TRBV10-3 and TRBJ1-1; 10 nucleotides line up with TRBD1. CDR1 is ENHRY and CDR2 is SYGVKD in the germline V gene. The CDR3 spans 15 residues. Germline trimming cut 4 bases from V and 0 bases from J; bases unmatched to any gene: 2. The CDR3 region is CAISGGTGVNTEAFF. Here the CDR3 DNA reads TGTGCCATCAGTGGGGGGACAGGGGTGAACACTGAAGCTTTCTTT.

This clone came up a few times. This rearrangement joins TRBV9 to TRBJ2-5; weak D call: TRBD2 (5 bases). Germline CDR1 is SGDLS and CDR2 is YYNGEE. CDR3 length: 16 amino acids. With 0 bases removed from V and 4 bases from J, the gap between germline ends came to 16 bases. The CDR3 region is CASSVGPGGEGETQYF. CDR3 in DNA: TGTGCCAGCAGCGTAGGTCCCGGTGGCGAGGGAGAGACCCAGTACTTC.

This clone was seen only a few times. The chain joins TRBV4-2 to TRBJ1-2; TRBD1 is a possible D gene (5 bases). The germline CDR1 and CDR2 sequences are LGHNA and YNFKEQ. The CDR3 covers 15 residues. Trimming removed 6 bases at V and 1 base at J, with 15 bases between. The chain's CDR3 is CASRTEEGVNYGYTF. Here the CDR3 DNA reads TGTGCCAGCAGGACAGAGGAGGGTGTTAACTATGGCTACACCTTC.

The chain couples TRBV20-1 to TRBJ2-7; 7 positions match TRBD2. This CDR3 has 13 amino acids. V was pared by 3 bases and J by 5 bases, with 7 bases of the junction left unmatched. The germline gives CDR1 DFQATT, CDR2 SNEGSKA (reference sequence). CDR3 protein: CSASVGGSNEQYF. In DNA, the CDR3 is TGCAGTGCTAGTGTAGGCGGGAGCAACGAGCAGTACTTC.

CDR3 bases: TGTGCCAGCAGCGCCATGGGTTCGGGGTACAATGAGCAGTTCTTC. This encodes CASSAMGSGYNEQFF. This chain joins TRBV6-5 and TRBJ2-1; D possibly corresponds to TRBD2 (5 bases). Trimming cost V 6 bases and J 4 bases, with 16 bases left between them. Per the germline V gene, CDR1 is MNHEY and CDR2 is SVGAGI. The CDR3 totals 15 residues.

The chain links TRBV2 to TRBJ2-2; 11 positions agree with TRBD2. Per the germline V gene, CDR1 is SNHLY and CDR2 is FYNNEI. J was trimmed by 8 bases and V by 6 bases; bases with no gene match: 11. The CDR3 has 16 residues. This CDR3 reads CASRPELAGGIGELFF. The CDR3 DNA is TGTGCCAGCAGACCTGAATTAGCGGGAGGGATAGGGGAGCTGTTTTTT.